The 30 T cell receptor beta chains presented below share a single source sample, sequenced in a study of post-analysis software for immune sequencing data. Study-wide points: Relative to controls, patients had a few TRBV segments at higher frequency, with TRBV5-6, TRBV5-1 and TRBV20-1 among these.

No antigen is known for these receptors. The TCR beta cDNA libraries carried unique molecular identifiers. TCRdb fed the PCR reads into MiXCR, producing one record per CDR3 protein. The sample has about 540,000 distinct CDR3 sequences, 30% to 40% seen once; the top ten hold roughly 6%. Sequences were obtained from blood. The source of these receptors is a girl aged 2-17 years with multiple sclerosis.

This clonotype has just a few counts. The chain couples TRBV15 to TRBJ1-1; maybe TRBD1 (5 bases). This CDR3 region has 12 residues. Trimming took 5 bases from V and 6 from J, leaving 10 bases between them. CDR1 is LNHNV and CDR2 is YYDKDF in the germline V gene (reference sequence). CDR3 in amino acids: CATSGDSPEAFF. CDR3 DNA sequence: TGTGCCACCAGCGGTGACAGTCCTGAAGCTTTCTTT.

The chain links TRBV9 to TRBJ2-5; D not certain. Germline values: CDR1 SGDLS, CDR2 YYNGEE. The CDR3 is made up of 15 amino acids. The V and J ends lost 0 bases and 2 bases respectively, with 11 bases between them. The CDR3 is CASSVDPRSQETQYF. CDR3 DNA sequence: TGTGCCAGCAGCGTAGACCCCCGTTCACAAGAGACCCAGTACTTC.

The V and J genes are TRBV5-4 and TRBJ1-1; 9 positions match TRBD1. The CDR3 is 14 amino acids. Germline V gene lookup returns CDR1 SGHNT and CDR2 YYREEE (reference sequence). V was clipped by 4 bases and J by 4 bases; unmatched bases: 5. CDR3 coding DNA: TGTGCCAGCAGCCCCGGGACAGGGTTCACTGAAGCTTTCTTT. Translation: CASSPGTGFTEAFF.

The chain employs TRBV5-1 and TRBJ1-2, with TRBD1 matching over 10 bases. Per the germline V gene, CDR1 is SGHRS and CDR2 is YFSETQ. CDR3 size: 16 residues. V lost 0 bases and J lost 4; bases outside the gene matches: 6. CDR3 residues: CASSLEGTGARYGYTF. The CDR3 DNA reads TGCGCCAGCAGCTTGGAAGGGACAGGGGCGCGCTATGGCTACACCTTC.

This clonotype was seen only a few times. The V call is TRBV24-1, the J call TRBJ1-1; no reliable D call. CDR3 length: 13 residues. CDR1 is KGHDR, CDR2 SFDVKD, per germline. Trimming took 4 bases from V and 2 from J, leaving 7 bases between them. CDR3 sequence reads: CATSDALNTEAFF. CDR3 DNA: TGTGCCACCAGTGACGCCCTAAACACTGAAGCTTTCTTT.

The J gene is TRBJ1-2, the V gene TRBV5-1, with a tentative D call TRBD1 (5 bases). CDR3 length: 15 residues. V lost 3 bases, J lost 0 bases, and 12 bases lay in between. Germline V gene data show CDR1 as SGHRS and CDR2 as YFSETQ. The CDR3 is CASSSTVTANYGYTF. CDR3 nucleotide sequence: TGCGCCAGCAGCTCAACAGTGACAGCTAACTATGGCTACACCTTC. The whole variable domain, filled in from reference TRBV5-1 and TRBJ1-2, reads KAGVTQTPRYLIKTRGQQVTLSCSPISGHRSVSWYQQTPGQGLQFLFEYFSETQRNKGNFPGRFSGRQFSNSRSEMNVSTLELGDSALYLCASSSTVTANYGYTFGSGTRLTVV.

The chain employs TRBV29-1 and TRBJ2-7, with TRBD2 identical over 10 bases. V trimming: 7 bases; J trimming: 3 bases; junction bases outside the gene matches: 6. CDR3 length equals 13 residues. The V gene's germline CDR1 is SQVTM and CDR2 ANQGSEA. This CDR3 reads CSALAGDRYEQYF. The CDR3 bases are TGCAGCGCCCTAGCGGGGGATCGCTACGAGCAGTACTTC.

This clonotype showed up just a few times. The chain uses TRBV7-8 and TRBJ2-4, with D tentatively TRBD2 (6 bases). V gave up 5 bases and J gave up 0 bases, with 20 bases separating them. CDR3 length: 18 residues. Germline V gene data show CDR1 as SGHVS and CDR2 as FQNEAQ. CDR3 region: CASSKRAGNGGAKNIQYF. Here the CDR3 DNA reads TGTGCCAGCAGCAAGCGGGCGGGTAACGGGGGAGCCAAAAACATTCAGTACTTC.

The chain links TRBV2 to TRBJ1-2; D gene ambiguous. The CDR3 spans 13 residues. From germline, CDR1 is SNHLY and CDR2 FYNNEI. The V end was cut by 3 bases, the J end by 5 bases, with 10 bases between. The DNA of the CDR3 is TGTGCCAGCAGTGACGGCAGCAGTTATGGCTACACCTTC. Translating it yields CASSDGSSYGYTF.

The CDR3 coding sequence is TGTGCCAGCAGCCAGCCCCGGGGCCTTGGGCAGCCAGGGTATAGCTCCTATAATTCACCCCTCCACTTT. It yields the protein CASSQPRGLGQPGYSSYNSPLHF. The chain employs TRBV11-1 and TRBJ1-6; tentative D call: TRBD1 (5 bases). Germline loops: CDR1 SGHAT, CDR2 FQDESV (reference sequence). The CDR3 extends over 23 amino acids. Trimming left V 5 bases short and J 0 bases short, with 32 bases between.

Concerning this clonotype itself: A much larger clone sits a single nucleotide away, making a read error possible. The J gene is TRBJ2-7, the V gene TRBV15; D unresolved. V was trimmed by 1 base and J by 3 bases, leaving 10 bases between them. Germline V gene lookup returns CDR1 LNHNV and CDR2 YYDKDF (reference sequence). This CDR3 is 14 amino acids long. The CDR3 here is CATSRGRDHYEQYF. The DNA of the CDR3 is TGTGCCACCAGCAGAGGAAGAGATCACTACGAGCAGTACTTC.

This rearrangement joins TRBV7-3 to TRBJ2-5; D possibly corresponds to TRBD1 (6 bases). This CDR3 comprises 15 residues. CDR1 and CDR2 from the germline V gene are SGHTA and FQGTGA. The V and J ends lost 2 bases and 5 bases respectively, with 15 bases between them. CDR3 amino acids: CASSLLSGDAETQYF. In DNA form, the CDR3 reads TGTGCCAGCAGCTTATTGTCAGGGGACGCGGAGACCCAGTACTTC.

The V call is TRBV27, the J call TRBJ2-5, with D possibly TRBD1 on 5 matching bases. Per the germline V gene, CDR1 is MNHEY and CDR2 is SMNVEV (reference sequence). V was shortened by 6 bases and J by 4 bases, with 12 bases between the two germline ends. The CDR3 consists of 13 residues. The CDR3 region is CASSSGFRETQYF. CDR3 sequence (DNA): TGTGCCAGCAGCTCAGGGTTCAGAGAGACCCAGTACTTC.

The genes are TRBV9 and TRBJ2-3, with 9 bases identical to TRBD2. J lost 2 bases, V lost 4 bases, and 2 bases had no gene match. The length of the CDR3 is 14 residues. Looked up from germline, CDR1 is SGDLS and CDR2 is YYNGEE. CDR3 DNA: TGTGCCAGCAGCTCTAGCGGGGTCACAGATACGCAGTATTTT. Protein: CASSSSGVTDTQYF.

At least ten counts were recorded for this clonotype. V and J are TRBV12-3 or TRBV12-4 and TRBJ1-2; 7 nucleotides align to TRBD1. J was trimmed by 0 bases and V by 5 bases; bases with no gene match: 0. The CDR3 loop spans 13 amino acids. CDR3 bases: TGTGCCAGCAGTGGGACAGCTAACTATGGCTACACCTTC. It codes for CASSGTANYGYTF.

V usage is TRBV12-3 or TRBV12-4 and J usage is TRBJ2-7; possible D gene TRBD1, 5 bases. The CDR3 sequence is 15 residues long. V shed 6 bases and J shed 12 bases, with 27 bases lying between them. CDR3 bases: TGTGCCAGCAGCCCTACAGGTTTGGTCGGAGAGACCCGGTACTTC. This codes for CASSPTGLVGETRYF.

V gene TRBV14 combines with J gene TRBJ1-1; 8 bases map to TRBD1. The CDR3 is 16 residues long. The germline V gene encodes CDR1 SGHDN and CDR2 FVKESK. V lost 5 bases to trimming and J lost 4 bases; unmatched junction nucleotides: 12. The CDR3 coding sequence is TGTGCCAGCAGCAGGTTCAGGGGGCCCGGGGGCACTGAAGCTTTCTTT. As protein: CASSRFRGPGGTEAFF. Complete variable domain (other parts from reference TRBV14 and TRBJ1-1): EAGVTQFPSHSVIEKGQTVTLRCDPISGHDNLYWYRRVMGKEIKFLLHFVKESKQDESGMPNNRFLAERTGGTYSTLKVQPAELEDSGVYFCASSRFRGPGGTEAFFGQGTRLTVV.

The chain combines TRBV25-1 with TRBJ1-5; 8 bases line up with TRBD1. Per the germline V gene, CDR1 is MGHDK and CDR2 is SYGVNS. After removal of 3 bases from V and 2 bases from J, the junction contained 3 bases not matched to a gene. This CDR3 contains 15 residues. The CDR3 here is CASSEQGQGNQPQHF. DNA for the CDR3: TGTGCCAGCAGTGAGCAGGGACAGGGCAATCAGCCCCAGCATTTT.

The chain recombines TRBV19 with TRBJ2-4, with D maybe TRBD1 (5 bases). Trimming took off 9 bases at V and 5 bases at J, with 11 bases between the two ends. Germline loops: CDR1 LNHDA, CDR2 SQIVND (reference sequence). This CDR3 region has 12 residues. The CDR3 reads CASRVGENIQYF. For the CDR3, the DNA is TGTGCCAGCAGGGTTGGCGAAAACATTCAGTACTTC.

Details on this clonotype: The junction does not match germline at one end; this may be a read error. The rearrangement joins TRBV24-1 to TRBJ2-1; either TRBD1 or TRBD2 may supply D (5 bases each). This CDR3 is built from 12 residues. Germline CDR1 KGHDR, CDR2 SFDVKD. The CDR3 coding sequence is TGTACCACCAGGGCAGGCCCGGGAGAGCAGTTCTTC. Protein: CTTRAGPGEQFF.

This clonotype was counted only a few times. The V and J genes are TRBV20-1 and TRBJ1-5; possible D gene TRBD1, 5 bases. From germline, CDR1 is DFQATT and CDR2 SNEGSKA (reference sequence). The CDR3 covers 16 residues. V lost 1 base and J 0 bases, leaving 13 bases between the germline ends. CDR3 region: CSARAGFGDSNQPQHF. DNA for the CDR3: TGCAGTGCTAGAGCAGGGTTCGGTGATAGCAATCAGCCCCAGCATTTT.

This clonotype was recorded a few times. J is TRBJ2-1 and V is TRBV12-3 or TRBV12-4; the match to TRBD2 covers 15 bases. Germline trimming cut 2 bases from V and 7 bases from J; bases unmatched to any gene: 3. The CDR3 contains 16 residues. The CDR3 DNA sequence: TGTGCCAGCAGTTTATTGGGACTAGCGGGGGGAAATGAGCAGTTCTTC. Translated: CASSLLGLAGGNEQFF.

This clonotype was detected a few times. This sequence joins TRBV29-1 and TRBJ2-5; no clear D gene. The CDR3 length is 11 residues. Trimming left V 4 bases short and J 4 bases short, with 7 bases between. The germline V gene encodes CDR1 SQVTM and CDR2 ANQGSEA. DNA of the CDR3: TGCAGCGTTGCCTCAGGAGAGACCCAGTACTTC. Protein sequence: CSVASGETQYF.

V is TRBV20-1 and J is TRBJ2-4; no clear D. This CDR3 has 15 amino acids. Germline CDR1 is DFQATT and CDR2 is SNEGSKA (reference sequence). Trimming shortened V by 0 bases and J by 0 bases, and 9 bases separated the two germline ends. The CDR3 region is CSARDLGLAKNIQYF. The CDR3 DNA reads TGCAGTGCTAGAGACCTGGGTTTAGCCAAAAACATTCAGTACTTC.

The chain uses TRBV5-1 and TRBJ2-1, with a possible D match to TRBD1 (6 bases). The V end was cut by 5 bases, the J end by 1 base, with 13 bases between. This CDR3 region has 15 residues. Germline lookup yields CDR1 SGHRS and CDR2 YFSETQ. For the CDR3, the DNA is TGCGCCAGCAGTCTGGACAGCCTTTCCTACAATGAGCAGTTCTTC. It codes for CASSLDSLSYNEQFF.

This rearrangement joins TRBV27 to TRBJ1-2; D not resolved. The CDR3 is 13 residues long. Germline lookup yields CDR1 MNHEY and CDR2 SMNVEV (reference sequence). The CDR3 coding sequence is TGTGCGGCATCGAACACTCCTCTGGGTGGCTACACCTTC. Translating gives CAASNTPLGGYTF.

The chain has TRBV11-2 and TRBJ2-3, with 10 positions matching TRBD2. CDR1 SGHAT and CDR2 FQNNGV come from the germline V gene. J gave up 2 bases and V 7 bases, and 6 bases lay outside the gene matches. CDR3 length equals 15 residues. The CDR3 bases are TGTGCCAGCACAGGGACTAGCGTGTACACAGATACGCAGTATTTT. As protein: CASTGTSVYTDTQYF. Using reference TRBV11-2 and TRBJ2-3 for the parts outside the CDR3, the full variable domain is EAGVAQSPRYKIIEKRQSVAFWCNPISGHATLYWYQQILGQGPKLLIQFQNNGVVDDSQLPKDRFSAERLKGVDSTLKIQPAKLEDSAVYLCASTGTSVYTDTQYFGPGTRLTVL.

A word on this clonotype: Without the conserved terminal phenylalanine or tryptophan, this CDR3 likely stems from a read error. The V gene is TRBV20-1, the J gene TRBJ2-1; 9 bases fit TRBD1. V shed 3 bases and J 8 bases; nucleotides not matched to a gene: 11. This CDR3 is 15 amino acids long. CDR1 is DFQATT, CDR2 SNEGSKA, per germline (reference sequence). The CDR3 spells CSASKPGTGWDEQFC. CDR3 in DNA: TGCAGTGCTAGTAAGCCCGGGACAGGGTGGGATGAGCAGTTCTGC.

This clonotype was counted only a few times. J is TRBJ2-7 and V is TRBV6-5, with 10 bases identical to TRBD2. After removal of 7 bases from V and 4 bases from J, the junction contained 7 bases not matched to a gene. The germline gives CDR1 MNHEY, CDR2 SVGAGI. The CDR3 contains 14 residues. CDR3 sequence reads: CASIAASGGYEQYF. In DNA, the CDR3 is TGTGCCAGCATCGCGGCTAGCGGGGGTTACGAGCAGTACTTC.

This clonotype has only a few counts. This sequence joins TRBV3-1 and TRBJ2-1, with D unresolved. The CDR3 is 15 amino acids. Trimming took 0 bases from V and 10 from J, leaving 16 bases between them. Per the germline V gene, CDR1 is LGHDT and CDR2 is YNNKEL (reference sequence). This CDR3 is CASSQDGLVLNEQFF. The CDR3 bases are TGTGCCAGCAGCCAAGATGGTCTAGTATTAAACGAGCAGTTCTTC.